This passage covers 30 T cell receptor beta chains from one sample sequenced in a study of chemoradiotherapy in HPV16-positive cancers. Libraries were prepared by immunoSEQ multiplex PCR; TCRdb keeps only in-frame clonotypes and omits some of them. This table holds 30,000 to 40,000 clones, 89% found once. This specimen consisted of blood, obtained from a patient who underwent chemoradiotherapy. The receptor set was obtained from a human donor with HPV-associated anogenital cancer.

The chain carries TRBV6-1 and TRBJ2-1, with 10 bases aligning to TRBD2. J lost 4 bases, V lost 6 bases, and 6 bases had no gene match. CDR1 MNHNS and CDR2 SASEGT come from the germline V gene. CDR3 length equals 15 residues. CDR3: CASRRTSGGYNEQFF. DNA for the CDR3: TGTGCCAGCAGGAGGACTAGCGGAGGGTACAATGAGCAGTTCTTC.

A remark on this clone: The same CDR3 is also encoded by other DNA sequences in this sample. The V gene is TRBV7-8, the J gene TRBJ1-4; D unclear. The CDR3 is 14 residues long. Germline lookup yields CDR1 SGHVS and CDR2 FQNEAQ. Between the trimmed V and J ends, which lost 5 bases and 10 bases, there was a span of 17 bases. As DNA, the CDR3 is TGTGCCAGCAGCCCGAAGGTTGTCCTGGGAAAACTGTTTTTT. Translating gives CASSPKVVLGKLFF.

The CDR3 nucleotides read TGTGCCAGCAGCTTGCGAGCGGGATTGCCCGGGGAGCTGTTTTTT. It encodes CASSLRAGLPGELFF. V gene TRBV5-4 combines with J gene TRBJ2-2; 7 bases agree with TRBD2. V lost 1 base, J lost 6 bases, and 6 bases stayed unmatched. Germline V CDR1 and CDR2: SGHNT, YYREEE (reference sequence). The CDR3 sequence is 15 residues long.

This chain connects TRBV13 to TRBJ2-3; 10 nucleotides agree with TRBD2. Germline CDR1 reads PRHDT; CDR2 reads FYEKMQ (reference sequence). The V segment lost 2 bases and the J segment 0 bases; nucleotides outside the gene matches: 8. The CDR3 is 18 amino acids. The CDR3 reads CASSLFGSGGKSTDTQYF. In DNA, the CDR3 is TGTGCCAGCAGCTTATTCGGTAGCGGGGGGAAGAGCACAGATACGCAGTATTTT.

The J gene is TRBJ1-5, the V gene TRBV6-5; D remains ambiguous. There are 14 residues in the CDR3. V was trimmed by 0 bases and J by 1 base, leaving 4 bases between them. Germline CDR1 MNHEY, CDR2 SVGAGI. The CDR3 spells CASSYSQSNQPQHF. The CDR3 nucleotides are TGTGCCAGCAGTTACTCACAGAGCAATCAGCCCCAGCATTTT.

Only one count was recorded for this clone. This rearrangement joins TRBV16 to TRBJ1-1; no firm D call. This CDR3 spans 18 amino acids. The germline V gene encodes CDR1 KGHSY and CDR2 FQNENV. V lost 0 bases and J 1 base, leaving 18 bases between the germline ends. CDR3 amino acids: CASSQSSRGSLTNTEAFF. The CDR3 DNA follows: TGTGCCAGCAGCCAATCGTCCAGAGGGAGCCTAACGAACACTGAAGCTTTCTTT. Full variable domain (outside the CDR3, taken from reference TRBV16 and TRBJ1-1): GEEVAQTPKHLVRGEGQKAKLYCAPIKGHSYVFWYQQVLKNEFKFLISFQNENVFDETGMPKERFSAKCLPNSPCSLEIQATKLEDSAVYFCASSQSSRGSLTNTEAFFGQGTRLTVV.

DNA of the CDR3: TGCGCCAGCAGCCAGGCAGACAGGGGGCTGGATGGCTACACCTTC. Its translation is CASSQADRGLDGYTF. The chain combines TRBV4-1 with TRBJ1-2; 10 bases are shared with TRBD1. The CDR3 runs 15 residues. J lost 6 bases, V lost 3 bases, and 7 bases had no gene match. CDR1 and CDR2 (germline): MGHRA, YSYEKL.

The sample holds one count of this clone. The V gene is TRBV7-2, the J gene TRBJ1-3; possible D gene TRBD1, 5 bases. The V gene's germline CDR1 is SGHTA and CDR2 FQGNSA. The CDR3 covers 13 residues. V dropped 3 bases and J dropped 6 bases, with 9 bases sitting between them. The CDR3 loop reads CASSLMGVNTIYF. The DNA of the CDR3 is TGTGCCAGCAGCTTGATGGGGGTAAACACCATATATTTT.

The V gene is TRBV13, the J gene TRBJ2-5, with TRBD2 as a possible D gene (6 bases). The end of the DNA aligns better with TRBJ2-7, so the J call may be wrong. This CDR3 spans 15 amino acids. Germline CDR1 reads PRHDT; CDR2 reads FYEKMQ (reference sequence). In DNA form, the CDR3 reads TGTGCCAGCAGCTTAGAACCGGGGACTTCCTACGAGCAGTACTTC. Protein: CASSLEPGTSYEQYF.

This clone was picked up one time. This chain connects TRBV9 to TRBJ2-3; TRBD1 agrees at 7 bases. This CDR3 spans 15 amino acids. Per germline, CDR1 SGDLS and CDR2 YYNGEE. V lost 4 bases, J lost 2 bases, and 7 bases stayed unmatched. CDR3 amino acids: CASSLSGTATDTQYF. CDR3 coding DNA: TGTGCCAGCAGCTTATCCGGGACAGCCACAGATACGCAGTATTTT.

The gene calls are TRBV7-8 and TRBJ1-1, with 9 bases fitting TRBD1. This CDR3 comprises 18 residues. Germline CDR1 SGHVS, CDR2 FQNEAQ. Losses at the gene ends were 5 bases for V and 1 base for J; bases not matched to a gene: 14. The CDR3 nucleotides read TGTGCCAGCAGCAAGGGTCGAACAGGGGGCCGCGGGAACACTGAAGCTTTCTTT. It codes for CASSKGRTGGRGNTEAFF.

The chain is built from TRBV30 and TRBJ2-1; maybe TRBD2 (5 bases). The CDR3 runs to 15 residues. V dropped 0 bases and J dropped 7 bases, with 16 bases sitting between them. Germline V gives CDR1 GTSNPN, CDR2 SVGIG (reference sequence). CDR3 region: CAWSVVGRRGNEQFF. Written as DNA, the CDR3 is TGTGCCTGGAGTGTAGTGGGAAGGCGCGGGAATGAGCAGTTCTTC.

In this sample, this clone turned up once. The V call is TRBV6-5, the J call TRBJ1-2, with unresolved D. CDR1 is MNHEY, CDR2 SVGAGI, per germline. This CDR3 region has 14 residues. Trimming shortened V by 2 bases and J by 0 bases, and 7 bases separated the two germline ends. In DNA, the CDR3 is TGTGCCAGCAGTTACGCCAGAGCTAACTATGGCTACACCTTC. Translated, it gives CASSYARANYGYTF.

The J gene is TRBJ2-5, the V gene TRBV5-6; TRBD2 agrees at 12 bases. Looked up from germline, CDR1 is SGHDT and CDR2 is YYEEEE. The V and J ends lost 0 bases and 5 bases, in that order; junction bases with no gene match: 8. This CDR3 is 17 amino acids long. CDR3 protein: CASSLGPLAGGSETQYF. The CDR3 DNA sequence: TGTGCCAGCAGCTTGGGGCCCCTAGCGGGAGGGAGCGAGACCCAGTACTTC.

The genes are TRBV15 and TRBJ2-5; a possible D gene is TRBD1 (6 bases). V lost 1 base to trimming and J lost 5 bases, with 11 bases between them. Germline values: CDR1 LNHNV, CDR2 YYDKDF (reference sequence). The CDR3 is made up of 14 amino acids. Written as DNA, the CDR3 is TGTGCCACCAGCAGAGCACAGGGCGGGGAGACCCAGTACTTC. Its translation is CATSRAQGGETQYF.

V and J are TRBV2 and TRBJ2-2, with D perhaps TRBD2 (6 bases). The germline gives CDR1 SNHLY, CDR2 FYNNEI. Trimming took off 3 bases at V and 6 bases at J, with 8 bases between the two ends. There are 13 residues in the CDR3. Written as DNA, the CDR3 is TGTGCCAGCAGTGATGGCGGGGCCGGGGAGCTGTTTTTT. Its protein is CASSDGGAGELFF. The full variable domain, rest sourced from reference TRBV2 and TRBJ2-2, is EPEVTQTPSHQVTQMGQEVILRCVPISNHLYFYWYRQILGQKVEFLVSFYNNEISEKSEIFDDQFSVERPDGSNFTLKIRSTKLEDSAMYFCASSDGGAGELFFGEGSRLTVL.

The V and J genes are TRBV5-1 and TRBJ2-1; 11 nucleotides match TRBD1. The CDR3 is 15 amino acids. Germline-derived CDR1 and CDR2 are SGHRS and YFSETQ. Trimming removed 2 bases from V and 5 bases from J; junction bases left unmatched: 3. The CDR3: CASSFLGQGDNEQFF. In DNA form, the CDR3 reads TGCGCCAGCAGCTTCTTGGGACAGGGGGACAATGAGCAGTTCTTC.

V is TRBV7-9 and J is TRBJ2-1; perhaps TRBD1 as D (7 bases). Trimming stripped 1 base from V and 7 bases from J, with 14 bases between. This CDR3 has 15 amino acids. The germline gives CDR1 SEHNR, CDR2 FQNEAQ (reference sequence). CDR3 sequence reads: CASSLGQGGENEQFF. The CDR3, as DNA: TGTGCCAGCAGCTTAGGGCAGGGGGGCGAAAATGAGCAGTTCTTC.

This chain uses TRBV18 with TRBJ2-7, with 10 bases lining up with TRBD1. Per the germline V gene, CDR1 is KGHSH and CDR2 is LQKENI. The CDR3 consists of 17 residues. V shed 4 bases and J 2 bases; nucleotides not matched to a gene: 11. The CDR3 spells CASSLLPGQGITYEQYF. DNA for the CDR3: TGTGCCAGCTCACTTCTACCGGGACAGGGGATCACCTACGAGCAGTACTTC.

CDR3 amino acids: CASSIGLTSGANVLTF. The CDR3, as DNA: TGTGCCAGCAGCATAGGACTGACCTCTGGGGCCAACGTCCTGACTTTC. The chain is built from TRBV5-4 and TRBJ2-6, with D perhaps matching TRBD2 (5 bases). The CDR3 has 16 residues. Per the germline V gene, CDR1 is SGHNT and CDR2 is YYREEE (reference sequence). V lost 4 bases and J lost 0, with 11 bases in between.

This chain connects TRBV2 to TRBJ2-7, with a weak D call TRBD1 (6 bases). V dropped 6 bases and J dropped 3 bases, with 15 bases sitting between them. The CDR3 is 14 residues long. The germline V gene has CDR1 SNHLY and CDR2 FYNNEI. CDR3 nucleotides: TGTGCCAGCAGCCCCCCGACAGGTCGCTACGAGCAGTACTTC. This translates into CASSPPTGRYEQYF.

The chain combines TRBV7-9 with TRBJ1-2, with D possibly matching TRBD1 (6 bases). V gave up 1 base and J gave up 8 bases, with 17 bases separating them. The germline V gene encodes CDR1 SEHNR and CDR2 FQNEAQ (reference sequence). The CDR3 is made up of 15 amino acids. The CDR3 protein is CASSLDGVGGEGYTF. The CDR3 nucleotides read TGTGCCAGCAGCTTAGACGGTGTCGGGGGCGAAGGCTACACCTTC.

This chain links TRBV11-3 with TRBJ2-3; the D is unclear. CDR1 SGHNT and CDR2 YENEEA come from the germline V gene. Trimming took 5 bases from V and 5 from J, leaving 17 bases between them. The CDR3 consists of 15 residues. The CDR3 DNA reads as TGTGCCAGCAGCCCCGGCGAGGCGTGGGGAGATACGCAGTATTTT. Translating it yields CASSPGEAWGDTQYF.

The chain carries TRBV9 and TRBJ2-2; either TRBD1 or TRBD2 may fit D (5 bases each). Trimming stripped 4 bases from V and 2 bases from J, with 9 bases between. The CDR3 is 14 amino acids. Looked up from germline, CDR1 is SGDLS and CDR2 is YYNGEE. CDR3 sequence: CASSRDLNTGELFF. The CDR3 DNA follows: TGTGCCAGCAGCCGGGACCTCAACACCGGGGAGCTGTTTTTT.

This clone was recorded once. V and J are TRBV29-1 and TRBJ2-3, with 7 positions matching TRBD1. Trimming removed 5 bases from V and 0 bases from J; junction bases left unmatched: 8. This CDR3 spans 15 amino acids. Germline loops: CDR1 SQVTM, CDR2 ANQGSEA. The CDR3 sequence is CSVSMTGLSTDTQYF. The CDR3 region has the DNA TGCAGCGTTTCTATGACAGGGCTTAGCACAGATACGCAGTATTTT.

The chain carries TRBV6-4 and TRBJ2-2, with D unclear. Trimming removed 6 bases from V and 6 bases from J, with 14 bases in between. Germline V gene data show CDR1 as MRHNA and CDR2 as SNTAGT. The CDR3 has 14 amino acids. CDR3 amino acids: CASRETRRAGELFF. The CDR3 nucleotides are TGTGCCAGCAGGGAGACGAGGAGAGCCGGGGAGCTGTTTTTT.

The rearrangement uses TRBV12-1 and TRBJ2-7; the listed D gene, TRBD2, was not tested against the DNA. TRBV12-1 is deemed a pseudogene. The CDR3 totals 15 residues. CDR3 region: CASSCQYYLVHEQYF. The CDR3 DNA reads TGTGCCAGCAGCTGCCAATACTACCTAGTCCACGAGCAGTACTTC.

The CDR3 here is CASSKIGSTDTQYF. As DNA, the CDR3 is TGCGCCAGCAGCAAGATAGGTAGCACAGATACGCAGTATTTT. The gene calls are TRBV5-1 and TRBJ2-3; no clear D gene. V dropped 4 bases and J dropped 0 bases, with 9 bases sitting between them. Germline lookup yields CDR1 SGHRS and CDR2 YFSETQ. The CDR3 sequence is 14 residues long.

The chain has TRBV11-2 and TRBJ2-2, with D hard to call. This CDR3 region has 14 residues. Germline V lookup: CDR1 SGHAT, CDR2 FQNNGV. Deletions cut 2 bases from V and 1 base from J, with 5 bases between. CDR3 loop: CASSLRRNTGELFF. CDR3 DNA: TGTGCCAGCAGCTTAAGGCGGAACACCGGGGAGCTGTTTTTT.

The rearrangement joins TRBV30 to TRBJ2-1; D is undetermined. CDR1 and CDR2 (germline): GTSNPN, SVGIG (reference sequence). Trimming shortened V by 0 bases and J by 6 bases, and 12 bases separated the two germline ends. The CDR3 is 14 amino acids. The CDR3 nucleotides read TGTGCCTGGAGTGTAGGTACGAGCTCCAATGAGCAGTTCTTC. Translated: CAWSVGTSSNEQFF.